The rows below give T cell receptor beta chains drawn from one sample of a study of T cells in Graves' hyperthyroidism and ophthalmopathy. TCRdb fed the multiplex PCR reads into MiXCR, producing one record per CDR3 protein. This table has roughly 500,000 distinct CDR3 sequences, around 43% appearing once. Material: peripheral blood or thyroid tissue (not recorded which). These receptors originate from an adult woman with Graves' disease, either hyperthyroidism or ophthalmopathy (not recorded which). Each CDR3 is given with its conserved first and last residue. Fields, in order: J gene, V gene, clone size, D gene, CDR3 DNA, CDR3 protein. A D gene is named only where the DNA matches it firmly. Size is omitted from some rows. Given values are once, few, many or a class for expanded clones.

>TRBJ1-2|TRBV12-3/TRBV12-4|few|TRBD1
TGTGCCAGCACCTCGGGGACAGGCCTTCGCTTC
CASTSGTGLRF
>TRBJ1-4|TRBV13|few|TRBD1
TGTGCCAGCAGCTTCTCGACAGGGGGCGAAAAACTGTTTTTT
CASSFSTGGEKLFF
>TRBJ1-3|TRBV10-3|.|.
TGTGCCATCACGGCGGATACGAACTTTGGAAACACCATATATTTT
CAITADTNFGNTIYF
>TRBJ2-7|TRBV7-2|.|TRBD1
TGTGCCAGCAGCCCCACCGGGACAGGGCGGGAGCAGTACTTC
CASSPTGTGREQYF
>TRBJ2-5|TRBV25-1|.|TRBD1
TGTGCCAGCAGTCGACAGGGGGGATTCCAAGAGACCCAGTACTTC
CASSRQGGFQETQYF
>TRBJ2-2|TRBV7-6|many|.
TGTGCCAGCAGCTTAGACGGGGGATACACCGGGGAGCTGTTTTTT
CASSLDGGYTGELFF
>TRBJ1-2|TRBV12-3/TRBV12-4|many|.
TGTGCCAGCAGACAACAGGCCCTCTATGGCTACACCTTC
CASRQQALYGYTF
>TRBJ1-1|TRBV10-3|.|TRBD1
TGTGCCATCAGTGTCCGACAGGGTATGAACACTGAAGCTTTCTTT
CAISVRQGMNTEAFF
>TRBJ1-2|TRBV10-3|many|.
TGTGCCATCAGTGAGTCGATTCTTTTCTACACCTTC
CAISESILFYTF
>TRBJ2-7|TRBV10-1|many|.
TGCGCCCAGCAGACGGAGAGGTCCTACGAGCAGTACTTC
CAQQTERSYEQYF
>TRBJ1-2|TRBV5-1|few|TRBD1
TGTGCCAGCAGCTTAAAGGGGACAGGGAAGGAGGATCATAGGGGGTATGGCTACACCTTC
CASSLKGTGKEDHRGYGYTF
>TRBJ2-2|TRBV2|.|.
TGTGCCAGCCTAAAGTGGGGTACCGGGGAGCTGTTTTTT
CASLKWGTGELFF
>TRBJ2-7|TRBV10-3|.|.
TGTGCCATCAGGGAAACCTCACCCGGAGAGCAGTACTTC
CAIRETSPGEQYF
>TRBJ1-2|TRBV7-8|many|.
TGTGCCAGCAGTCCTAGGGTATTCAACTATGGCTACACCTTC
CASSPRVFNYGYTF
>TRBJ1-2|TRBV12-3/TRBV12-4|many|.
TGTGCCAGCAGTTTGATCCTAACTGGGACCCTCTATGGCTACACCTTC
CASSLILTGTLYGYTF
>TRBJ1-1|TRBV4-2|many|TRBD1
TGTGCCAGCAGCCAACCCAAGCCGGGACAGGGCAGAACTGAAGCTTTCTTT
CASSQPKPGQGRTEAFF
>TRBJ1-5|TRBV20-1|.|.
TGCAGTGCTTTTACCAGGGCTCAGCCCCAGCATTTT
CSAFTRAQPQHF
>TRBJ1-1|TRBV14|many|.
TGTGCCAGCAGCCACGGCGCAGAAGCTTTCTTT
CASSHGAEAFF
>TRBJ1-1|TRBV5-1|many|.
TGCGCCAGCAGTTCAGGGAGAACTGAAGCTTTCTTT
CASSSGRTEAFF
>TRBJ1-1|TRBV7-2|few|.
TGTGCCAGCAACCGAGGGCGGAGGAACACTGAAGCTTTCTTT
CASNRGRRNTEAFF
>TRBJ1-1|TRBV10-3|few|.
TGTGCCTCTGAGGAGAACACTGAAGCTTTCTTT
CASEENTEAFF
>TRBJ2-2|TRBV6-5|.|TRBD2
TGTGCCAGCAGTTATGTAGGGAGCGGGGTGAACACCGGGGAGCTGTTTTTT
CASSYVGSGVNTGELFF
>TRBJ2-7|TRBV2|many|TRBD1
TGTGCCAGCAGGCTCAGCAGGGGGACCTACGAGCAGTACTTC
CASRLSRGTYEQYF
>TRBJ2-7|TRBV7-9|.|TRBD2
TGTGCCAGCAGCGGCCATGGACTAGTGCGCCTTCCTACGCAGTACTTC
CASSGHGLVRLPTQYF
>TRBJ2-7|TRBV7-9|many|.
TGTGCCAGCAGCCCGCGGGACAACTACGAGCAGTACTTC
CASSPRDNYEQYF
>TRBJ2-1|TRBV7-3|few|TRBD1
TGTGCCAGCAGCCTACAACCGGGACAGGGATACAATGAGCAGTTCTTC
CASSLQPGQGYNEQFF
>TRBJ1-4|TRBV5-1|.|TRBD1
TGCGCCAGCAGCTTGGCCCAGGGGGCAACTAATGAAAAACTGTTTTTT
CASSLAQGATNEKLFF